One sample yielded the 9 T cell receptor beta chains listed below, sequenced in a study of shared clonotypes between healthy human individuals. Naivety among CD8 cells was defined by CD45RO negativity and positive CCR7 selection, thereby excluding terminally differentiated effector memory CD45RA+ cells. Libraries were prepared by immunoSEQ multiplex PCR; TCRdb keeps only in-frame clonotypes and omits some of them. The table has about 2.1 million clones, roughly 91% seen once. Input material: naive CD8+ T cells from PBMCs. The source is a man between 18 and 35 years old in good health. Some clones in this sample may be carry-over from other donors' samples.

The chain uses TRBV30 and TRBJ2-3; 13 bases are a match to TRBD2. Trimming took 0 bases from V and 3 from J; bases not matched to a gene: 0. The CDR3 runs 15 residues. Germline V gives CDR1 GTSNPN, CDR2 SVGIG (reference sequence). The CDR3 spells CAWSVLAGGTDTQYF. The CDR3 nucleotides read TGTGCCTGGAGTGTACTAGCGGGAGGGACAGATACGCAGTATTTT.

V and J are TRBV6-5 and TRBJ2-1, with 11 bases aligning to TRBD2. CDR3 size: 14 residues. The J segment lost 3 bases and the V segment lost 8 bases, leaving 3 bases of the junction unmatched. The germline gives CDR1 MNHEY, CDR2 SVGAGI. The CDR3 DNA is TGTGCCAGCCTGGGGACTAGCGGCTACAATGAGCAGTTCTTC. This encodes CASLGTSGYNEQFF.

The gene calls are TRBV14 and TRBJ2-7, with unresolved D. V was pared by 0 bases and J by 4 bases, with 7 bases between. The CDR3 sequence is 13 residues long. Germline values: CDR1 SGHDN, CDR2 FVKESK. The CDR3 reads CASSQDLMYEQYF. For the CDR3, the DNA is TGTGCCAGCAGCCAAGATCTGATGTACGAGCAGTACTTC.

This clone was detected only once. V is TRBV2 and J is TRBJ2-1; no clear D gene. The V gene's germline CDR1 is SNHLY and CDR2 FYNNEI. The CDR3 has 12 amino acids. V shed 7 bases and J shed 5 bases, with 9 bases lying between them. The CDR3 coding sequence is TGTGCCAGCAACAGAAATAACAATGAGCAGTTCTTC. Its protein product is CASNRNNNEQFF.

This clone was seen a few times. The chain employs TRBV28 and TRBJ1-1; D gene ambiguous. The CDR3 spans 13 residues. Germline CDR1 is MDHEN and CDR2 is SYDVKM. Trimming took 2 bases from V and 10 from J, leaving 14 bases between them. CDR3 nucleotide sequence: TGTGCCAGCAGTTTACAGAACACAGTTGCAGCTTTCTTT. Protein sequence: CASSLQNTVAAFF.

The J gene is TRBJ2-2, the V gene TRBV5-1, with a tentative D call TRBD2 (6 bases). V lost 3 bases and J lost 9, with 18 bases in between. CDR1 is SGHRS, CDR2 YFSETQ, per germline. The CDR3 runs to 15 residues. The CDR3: CASSSGTGLSWELFF. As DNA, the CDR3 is TGCGCCAGCAGCTCCGGGACTGGGCTGTCGTGGGAGCTGTTTTTT.

CDR3 residues: CASSSHQPAPGTYQETQYF. In DNA form, the CDR3 reads TGTGCCAGCAGCTCACACCAGCCCGCCCCCGGGACATACCAAGAGACCCAGTACTTC. V is TRBV7-9 and J is TRBJ2-5, with D possibly TRBD1 on 6 matching bases. The germline V and J ends were trimmed by 4 bases and 0 bases, with 24 bases remaining between them. Germline assignment: CDR1 SEHNR and CDR2 FQNEAQ (reference sequence). CDR3 length equals 19 residues.

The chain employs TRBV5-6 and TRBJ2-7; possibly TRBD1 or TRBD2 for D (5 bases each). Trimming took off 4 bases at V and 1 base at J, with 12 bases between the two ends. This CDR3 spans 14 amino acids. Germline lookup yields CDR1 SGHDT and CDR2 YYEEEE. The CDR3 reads CASSVGASSYEQYF. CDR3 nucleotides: TGTGCCAGCAGCGTCGGGGCCAGTTCCTACGAGCAGTACTTC.

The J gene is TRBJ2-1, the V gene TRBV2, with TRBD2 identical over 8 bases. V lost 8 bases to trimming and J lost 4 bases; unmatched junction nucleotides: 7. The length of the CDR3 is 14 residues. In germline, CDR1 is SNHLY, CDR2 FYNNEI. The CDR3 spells CASRWTSNYNEQFF. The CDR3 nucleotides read TGTGCCAGCCGCTGGACTAGCAATTACAATGAGCAGTTCTTC.